The rows below give T cell receptor beta chains drawn from one sample of a study of T cell responses to AZD1222 COVID-19 vaccine. Generated by immunoSEQ multiplex PCR, the TCRdb table keeps only in-frame clones and is missing some. The sample lists 200,000 to 250,000 clones, roughly 91% occurring once. The sample consisted of peripheral blood, taken on day 0 of MenACWY control vaccination. The source is an adult in good health. Each CDR3 is given with its conserved first and last residue. D genes are given only for firm matches. A clone size is listed for some rows: how often the clone was seen (once, few, many), or a class if it is expanded.

V	J	D	size	CDR3	DNA
TRBV14	TRBJ2-5	TRBD1	once	CASSQARGRETQYF	TGTGCCAGCAGCCAAGCTAGGGGGCGAGAGACCCAGTACTTC
TRBV6-5	TRBJ1-2	.	few	CASIQRHREGYGYTF	TGTGCCAGCATCCAACGGCACAGGGAGGGCTATGGCTACACCTTC
TRBV5-4	TRBJ1-2	.	.	CASSPGAAGGYTF	TGTGCCAGCAGCCCAGGAGCCGCTGGTGGCTACACCTTC
TRBV6-4	TRBJ2-7	.	.	CASSDSVSGTSYEQYF	TGTGCCAGCAGTGACTCGGTGTCAGGGACCTCCTACGAGCAGTACTTC
TRBV5-8	TRBJ2-2	.	few	CASSPYVTPDAGELFF	TGTGCCAGCAGCCCCTATGTGACACCTGACGCCGGGGAGCTGTTTTTT
TRBV3-1/TRBV3-2	TRBJ1-5	.	.	CASSQAGYGQPQHF	TGTGCCAGCAGCCAAGCAGGGTACGGTCAGCCCCAGCATTTT
TRBV2	TRBJ1-3	TRBD1	.	CASTLTGDSSGNTIYF	TGTGCCAGCACCCTTACAGGGGATAGCTCTGGAAACACCATATATTTT
TRBV6-5	TRBJ1-2	.	.	CASSYYRGAFSNTF	TGTGCCAGCAGTTACTACCGGGGCGCGTTTTCTAACACCTTC
TRBV6-5	TRBJ1-2	TRBD1	.	CASSYWQGEAYGYTF	TGTGCCAGCAGTTACTGGCAGGGGGAGGCCTATGGCTACACCTTC
TRBV9	TRBJ1-4	.	.	CASSVGTLSGEKLFF	TGTGCCAGCAGCGTAGGGACTTTAAGTGGTGAAAAACTGTTTTTT
TRBV7-2	TRBJ2-7	.	.	CASSLSPGAYEQYF	TGTGCCAGCAGCTTAAGTCCGGGAGCCTACGAGCAGTACTTC
TRBV5-8	TRBJ1-2	.	.	CASSLLLGPLGTF	TGTGCCAGCAGCTTGTTGTTGGGGCCCCTGGGCACCTTC
TRBV5-1	TRBJ2-3	.	once	CASSSFTDTQYF	TGCGCCAGCAGCTCATTCACAGATACGCAGTATTTT
TRBV18	TRBJ1-2	.	.	CASSPGGHGYTF	TGTGCCAGCTCACCAGGCGGACATGGCTACACCTTC
TRBV6-1	TRBJ2-7	TRBD1	once	CASSEALYRGYEQYF	TGTGCCAGCAGTGAAGCCTTATACAGGGGTTACGAGCAGTACTTC
TRBV6-5	TRBJ2-3	.	.	CASSWGTHGTDTQYF	TGTGCCAGCAGCTGGGGAACTCATGGCACAGATACGCAGTATTTT
TRBV6-4	TRBJ1-4	.	.	CASSDRGAPNEKLFF	TGTGCCAGCAGTGACCGGGGGGCTCCTAATGAAAAACTGTTTTTT
TRBV19	TRBJ2-7	.	once	CASSMAGQAYEQYF	TGTGCCAGTAGTATGGCGGGACAAGCCTACGAGCAGTACTTC
TRBV23-1	TRBJ1-2	TRBD1	.	CASSQHGTGGEANYGYTF	TGCGCCAGCAGTCAACACGGGACAGGGGGGGAGGCTAACTATGGCTACACCTTC
TRBV9	TRBJ1-2	.	.	CASSVGYSYGYTF	TGTGCCAGCAGCGTAGGGTACAGCTATGGCTACACCTTC
TRBV7-8	TRBJ2-5	.	.	CASSKLMETQYF	TGTGCCAGCAGCAAACTCATGGAGACCCAGTACTTC
TRBV5-6	TRBJ1-2	.	.	CASSWGEGNYGYTF	TGTGCCAGCAGCTGGGGTGAGGGGAACTATGGCTACACCTTC
TRBV4-3	TRBJ1-2	.	.	CASSQLGTLANYGYTF	TGCGCCAGCAGCCAACTTGGGACTCTAGCTAACTATGGCTACACCTTC
TRBV19	TRBJ1-5	.	.	CATTVGLGSNQPQHF	TGTGCCACTACGGTGGGGTTGGGCAGCAATCAGCCCCAGCATTTT
TRBV5-6	TRBJ1-1	TRBD1	few	CASSFWTGGKETEAFF	TGTGCCAGCAGCTTCTGGACAGGGGGAAAGGAAACTGAAGCTTTCTTT
TRBV15	TRBJ1-5	.	.	CATSTPTDRLKPQHF	TGTGCCACCAGCACCCCGACTGACAGATTAAAGCCCCAGCATTTT
TRBV24-1	TRBJ2-3	TRBD1	.	CATRGTGGTDTQYF	TGTGCCACCAGAGGGACAGGGGGCACAGATACGCAGTATTTT
TRBV30	TRBJ1-5	.	few	CAWALRANQPQHF	TGTGCCTGGGCCCTTCGGGCTAATCAGCCCCAGCATTTT
TRBV7-2	TRBJ1-1	.	.	CASSLEGGSLNTEAFF	TGTGCCAGCAGCTTAGAAGGGGGGAGTCTCAACACTGAAGCTTTCTTT
TRBV28	TRBJ1-5	.	.	CASSLSVPGYQPQHF	TGTGCCAGCAGTTTATCGGTCCCCGGGTATCAGCCCCAGCATTTT
TRBV5-6	TRBJ2-3	.	.	CASRGTRGFGTDTQYF	TGTGCCAGCAGAGGAACAAGGGGGTTTGGTACAGATACGCAGTATTTT
TRBV5-4	TRBJ1-3	.	.	CASSLASGTGNTIYF	TGTGCCAGCAGCTTGGCCTCAGGGACTGGAAACACCATATATTTT
TRBV2	TRBJ1-4	.	.	CASSAGHPNEKLFF	TGTGCCAGCAGTGCGGGACACCCTAATGAAAAACTGTTTTTT
TRBV5-1	TRBJ1-1	TRBD1	.	CASSVSGTGGADTEAFF	TGCGCCAGCAGCGTTTCCGGGACAGGGGGCGCGGACACTGAAGCTTTCTTT
TRBV5-6	TRBJ1-3	.	.	CASSLLGVGNTIYF	TGTGCCAGCAGCTTGTTGGGAGTCGGAAACACCATATATTTT
TRBV29-1	TRBJ1-1	.	.	CSVGSGLGTEAFF	TGCAGCGTTGGGAGCGGCCTGGGCACTGAAGCTTTCTTT
TRBV18	TRBJ1-6	.	.	CASSPLGVNNSPLHF	TGTGCCAGCTCACCGCTGGGGGTTAATAATTCACCCCTCCACTTT
TRBV28	TRBJ1-1	.	.	CASSSSGMGNTEAFF	TGTGCCAGCAGTTCATCCGGGATGGGGAACACTGAAGCTTTCTTT
TRBV15	TRBJ1-6	TRBD1	.	CATSRNAGGNSPLHF	TGTGCCACCAGCAGGAATGCAGGGGGGAATTCACCCCTCCACTTT
TRBV4-1	TRBJ1-2	.	.	CASSQDLKGRRDTF	TGCGCCAGCAGCCAAGATTTGAAGGGGAGGAGGGACACCTTC
TRBV20-1	TRBJ1-1	.	.	CSASGILHTEAFF	TGCAGTGCTAGTGGCATCCTACACACTGAAGCTTTCTTT
TRBV21-1	TRBJ1-5	.	.	CASSVSGTGKYQPQHF	TGTGCCAGCAGTGTAAGCGGGACAGGGAAGTATCAGCCCCAGCATTTT
TRBV7-9	TRBJ1-6	.	.	CASSRTSSPLHF	TGTGCCAGCAGCCGCACATCATCACCCCTCCACTTT
TRBV5-6	TRBJ1-5	.	few	CASSWGPNQPQHF	TGTGCCAGCAGCTGGGGGCCAAATCAGCCCCAGCATTTT
TRBV7-2	TRBJ1-6	TRBD1	.	CASSILGTGNSPLHF	TGTGCCAGCAGCATACTCGGGACAGGAAATTCACCCCTCCACTTT
TRBV19	TRBJ2-5	.	.	CASSIGTVKETQYF	TGTGCCAGTAGTATAGGGACAGTCAAAGAGACCCAGTACTTC
TRBV7-9	TRBJ1-3	.	.	CASSPQGGGNTIYF	TGTGCCAGCAGCCCCCAGGGAGGTGGAAACACCATATATTTT